These 6 T cell receptor beta chains were sequenced from one sample in a study of shared clonotypes between healthy human individuals. This table comes from immunoSEQ multiplex PCR, and its TCRdb copy is limited to in-frame clones, with some not included. The sample lists around 1,100,000 clones; 60% to 85% were seen once. The sequenced material came from memory CD4+ T cells from PBMCs. Subset specified: CD45RA-negative fraction. The receptors were sampled from a man between 18 and 35 years old in good health. Some clones in this sample may be carry-over from other donors' samples.

The V and J genes are TRBV5-1 and TRBJ2-7; no definite D call. Per germline, CDR1 SGHRS and CDR2 YFSETQ. V was shortened by 1 base and J by 2 bases, with 7 bases between the two germline ends. This CDR3 contains 13 residues. The CDR3 nucleotides are TGCGCCAGCAGCTTGTTAGACCCCTACGAGCAGTACTTC. Residues: CASSLLDPYEQYF.

To note about this clone: One end of the junction does not line up with germline, which may come from a read error. V usage is TRBV4-2 and J usage is TRBJ2-3; D may be TRBD1 or TRBD2 (6 bases each). The V gene's germline CDR1 is LGHNA and CDR2 YNFKEQ. This CDR3 is 17 amino acids long. DNA for the CDR3: TGTGCCAGCAGCCACCCCTACCGGGGGCCTAGGGGTTCGGCTGCCAATTTT. It is translated as CASSHPYRGPRGSAANF.

The rearrangement joins TRBV10-1 to TRBJ2-1; D might be TRBD2 (5 bases). V was clipped by 6 bases and J by 0 bases, with 15 bases between them. CDR1 is WNHNN, CDR2 SYGVQD, per germline (reference sequence). This CDR3 contains 16 residues. The CDR3 coding sequence is TGCGCCAGCAGCACTCTGGGAGCGAGCTCCTACAATGAGCAGTTCTTC. Translating gives CASSTLGASSYNEQFF.

This clone has only a few counts. V gene TRBV15 combines with J gene TRBJ2-2, with D possibly being TRBD1 or TRBD2 (6 bases each). The CDR3 spans 18 residues. Trimming shortened V by 0 bases and J by 0 bases, and 14 bases separated the two germline ends. CDR1 is LNHNV and CDR2 is YYDKDF in the germline V gene (reference sequence). The CDR3 loop reads CATSRERRGKSNTGELFF. CDR3 bases: TGTGCCACCAGCAGAGAGAGGAGGGGGAAATCGAACACCGGGGAGCTGTTTTTT.

V is TRBV4-1 and J is TRBJ2-7; a weak D match, TRBD2 (6 bases). Germline values: CDR1 MGHRA, CDR2 YSYEKL. The CDR3 extends over 14 amino acids. Trimming removed 1 base at V and 3 bases at J, with 10 bases between. The CDR3 DNA sequence: TGCGCCAGCAGCCAAGGAGGCGGGATCTACGAGCAGTACTTC. This sequence encodes CASSQGGGIYEQYF.

The sample holds one count of this clone. The genes are TRBV4-1 and TRBJ2-1, with 12 positions matching TRBD2. The CDR3 is 16 residues long. J was trimmed by 4 bases and V by 2 bases; bases with no gene match: 3. Germline assignment: CDR1 MGHRA and CDR2 YSYEKL. The CDR3 region has the DNA TGCGCCAGCAGCCAATTCACTAGCGGGAGGTACAATGAGCAGTTCTTC. This translates into CASSQFTSGRYNEQFF.